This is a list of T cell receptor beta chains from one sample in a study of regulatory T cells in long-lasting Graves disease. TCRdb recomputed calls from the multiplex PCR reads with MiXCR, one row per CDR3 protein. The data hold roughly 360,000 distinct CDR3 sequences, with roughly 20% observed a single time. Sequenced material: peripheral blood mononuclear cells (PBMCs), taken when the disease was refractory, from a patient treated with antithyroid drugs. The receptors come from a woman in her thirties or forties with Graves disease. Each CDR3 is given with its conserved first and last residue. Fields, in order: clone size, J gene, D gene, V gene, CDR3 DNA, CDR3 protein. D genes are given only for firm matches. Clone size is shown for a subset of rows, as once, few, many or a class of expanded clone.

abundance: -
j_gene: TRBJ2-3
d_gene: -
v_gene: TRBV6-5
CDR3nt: TGTGCCAGCAGTTTGGGCGGGACCGGGAATACGCAGTATTTT
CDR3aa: CASSLGGTGNTQYF

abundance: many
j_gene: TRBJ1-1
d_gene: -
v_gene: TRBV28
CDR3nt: TGTGCCAGCAGGGACATCATGAACACTGAAGCTTTCTTT
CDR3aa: CASRDIMNTEAFF

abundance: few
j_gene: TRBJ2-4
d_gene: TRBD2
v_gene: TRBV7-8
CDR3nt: TGTGCCAGCAGCCTTAAGGTCGGGGGGGCCCCAGCCAAAAACATTCAGTACTTC
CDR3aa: CASSLKVGGAPAKNIQYF

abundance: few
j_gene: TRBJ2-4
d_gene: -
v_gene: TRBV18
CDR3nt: TGTGCCAGCTCAGGCCCGGGAGATTTCAAAAACATTCAGTACTTC
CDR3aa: CASSGPGDFKNIQYF

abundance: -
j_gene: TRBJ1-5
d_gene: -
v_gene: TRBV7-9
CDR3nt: TGTGCCAGCAGCCCTGGATTCCCTCAGCCCCAGCATTTT
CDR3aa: CASSPGFPQPQHF

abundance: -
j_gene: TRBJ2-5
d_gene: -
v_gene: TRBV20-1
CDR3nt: TGCAGTGCTCACCAAGGGGGGGAAGAGACCCAGTACTTC
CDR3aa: CSAHQGGEETQYF

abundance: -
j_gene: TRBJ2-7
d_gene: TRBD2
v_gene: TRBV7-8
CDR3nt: TGTGCCAGCAGCTTAGTGAACCCGGGACTAGCGGATCCCTACGAGCAGTACTTC
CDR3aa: CASSLVNPGLADPYEQYF

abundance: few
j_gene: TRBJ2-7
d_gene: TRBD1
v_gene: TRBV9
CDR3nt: TGTGCCAGCAGCGCTGTCGACAGGGATTCCCCCTACGAGCAGTACTTC
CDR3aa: CASSAVDRDSPYEQYF

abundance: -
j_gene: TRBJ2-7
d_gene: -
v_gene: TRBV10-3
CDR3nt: TGTGCCATCGGGTCGACCTACGAGCAGTACTTC
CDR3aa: CAIGSTYEQYF

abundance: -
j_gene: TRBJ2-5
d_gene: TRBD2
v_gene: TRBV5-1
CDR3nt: TGCGCCAGCAGCTTGGCTCCTAGCGGTGGGGGAGAGACCCAGTACTTC
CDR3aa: CASSLAPSGGGETQYF

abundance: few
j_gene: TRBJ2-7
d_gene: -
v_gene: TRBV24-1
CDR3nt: TGTGCCACCAGTGAAGCGGGCGGGTCCTACGAGCAGTACTTC
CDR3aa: CATSEAGGSYEQYF

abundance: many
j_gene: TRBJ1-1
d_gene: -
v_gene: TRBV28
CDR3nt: TGTGCCAGCAGTTTTCCAGGGGTGGTCCCCTCCGCTTTCTTT
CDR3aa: CASSFPGVVPSAFF

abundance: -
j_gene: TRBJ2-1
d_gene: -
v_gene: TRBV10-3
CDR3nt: TGTGCCATCAGTGACCCCAACAATGAGCAGTTCTTC
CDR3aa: CAISDPNNEQFF

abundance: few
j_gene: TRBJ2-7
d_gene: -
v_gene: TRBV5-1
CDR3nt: TGCGCCAGCAGCTTAATAAGTGAACAGGGACCCCTTTACGAGCAGTACTTC
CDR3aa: CASSLISEQGPLYEQYF

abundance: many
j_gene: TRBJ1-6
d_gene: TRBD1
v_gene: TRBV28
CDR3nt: TGTGCCAGCACCCCTGGGGACAGCCGTAATTCACCCCTCCACTTT
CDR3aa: CASTPGDSRNSPLHF

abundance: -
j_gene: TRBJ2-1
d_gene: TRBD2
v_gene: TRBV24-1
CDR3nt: TGTGCCACCAGTGATCCCGGACTAGCCCCGGGGGAGCAGTTCTTC
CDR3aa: CATSDPGLAPGEQFF

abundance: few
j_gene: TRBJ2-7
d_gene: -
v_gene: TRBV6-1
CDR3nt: TGTGCCAGCAGTGAACTCCAGGTGAGGCGTAGCTACTACGAGCAGTACTTC
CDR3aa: CASSELQVRRSYYEQYF

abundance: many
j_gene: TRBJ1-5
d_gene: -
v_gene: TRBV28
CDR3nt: TGTGCCAGCAGTTTCGCGGGTGGCCAGCCCCAGCATTTT
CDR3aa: CASSFAGGQPQHF

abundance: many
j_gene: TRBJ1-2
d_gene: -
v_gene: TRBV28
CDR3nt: TGTGCCAGCCAAGAACCCAACGTTAACTATGGCTACACCTTC
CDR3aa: CASQEPNVNYGYTF

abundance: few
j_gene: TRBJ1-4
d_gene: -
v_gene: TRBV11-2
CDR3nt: TGTGCCAGCAGCTTCCCCGGGCAGGATGAAAAACTGTTTTTT
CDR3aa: CASSFPGQDEKLFF

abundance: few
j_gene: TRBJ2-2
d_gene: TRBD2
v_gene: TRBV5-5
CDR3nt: TGTGCCAGCAGCCCGGGAAGCAGCGGGATAGCATACAAGAATTTCGGGGAGCTGTTTTTT
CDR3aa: CASSPGSSGIAYKNFGELFF

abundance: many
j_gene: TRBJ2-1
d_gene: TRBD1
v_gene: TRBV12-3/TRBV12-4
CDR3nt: TGTGCCAGCAGTTTGAACAGGGGGCCCTACAATGAGCAGTTCTTC
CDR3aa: CASSLNRGPYNEQFF

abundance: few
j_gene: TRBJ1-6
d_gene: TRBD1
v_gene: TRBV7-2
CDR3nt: TGTGCCAGCAGCTTAGACCAGGGGGTTGCTTCACCCCTCCACTTT
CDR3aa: CASSLDQGVASPLHF

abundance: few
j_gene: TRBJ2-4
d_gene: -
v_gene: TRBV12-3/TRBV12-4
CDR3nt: TGTGCCAGCAGTTTAGGCATCAAAAACATTCAGTACTTC
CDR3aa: CASSLGIKNIQYF

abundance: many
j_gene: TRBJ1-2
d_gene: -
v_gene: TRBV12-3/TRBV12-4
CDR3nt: TGTGCCAACTTCGTGGGGGGTAGGGATGGCTACACCTTC
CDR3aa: CANFVGGRDGYTF

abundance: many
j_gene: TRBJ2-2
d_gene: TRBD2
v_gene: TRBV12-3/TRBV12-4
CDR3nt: TGTGCCAGCAGTTTAATGACTAGCGGGACGAACACCGGGGAGCTGTTTTTT
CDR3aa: CASSLMTSGTNTGELFF

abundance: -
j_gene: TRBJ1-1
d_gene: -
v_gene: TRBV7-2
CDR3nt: TGTGCCAGCAGTTTGATTGACAGGAACACTGAAGCTTTCTTT
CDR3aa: CASSLIDRNTEAFF

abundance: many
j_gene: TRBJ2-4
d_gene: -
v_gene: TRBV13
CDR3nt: TGTGCCAGCAGCAACTTGGGGGAAAACATTCAGTACTTC
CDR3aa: CASSNLGENIQYF

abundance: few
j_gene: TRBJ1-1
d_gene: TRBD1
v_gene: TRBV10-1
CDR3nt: TGCGCCAGCGCACCGGGACAGGGTCTTGCTGAAGCTTTCTTT
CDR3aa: CASAPGQGLAEAFF

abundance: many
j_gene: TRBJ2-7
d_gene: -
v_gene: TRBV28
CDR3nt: TGTGCCAGCCTGACTCCCTCCTACGAGCAGTACTTC
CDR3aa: CASLTPSYEQYF

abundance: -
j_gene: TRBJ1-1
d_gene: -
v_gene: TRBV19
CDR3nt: TGTGCCAGTAGTATAGACCTGACGGGGAACACTGAAGCTTTCTTT
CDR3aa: CASSIDLTGNTEAFF

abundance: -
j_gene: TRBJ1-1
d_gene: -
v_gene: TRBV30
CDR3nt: TGTGCCTGGTGCAGGGTAGTTGCCACTGAAGCTTTCTTT
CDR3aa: CAWCRVVATEAFF

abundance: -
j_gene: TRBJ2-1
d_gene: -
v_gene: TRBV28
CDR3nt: TGTGCCAGCAGTTTATTTGAAGCGGCCCTCGATGAGCAGTTCTTC
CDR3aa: CASSLFEAALDEQFF

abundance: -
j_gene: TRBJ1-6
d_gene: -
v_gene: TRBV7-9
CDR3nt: TGTGCCAGCGCCTTGCCCGAAGCACCCCTCCACTTT
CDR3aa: CASALPEAPLHF

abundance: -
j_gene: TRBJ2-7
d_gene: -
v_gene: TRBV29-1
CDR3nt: TGCAGCGTTCGGACCAGACAGGACTCCTACGAGCAGTACTTC
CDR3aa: CSVRTRQDSYEQYF

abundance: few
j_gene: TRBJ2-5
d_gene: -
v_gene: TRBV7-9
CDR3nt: TGTGCCAGCAGCCGGGAACTGGTCCAGTACTTC
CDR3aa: CASSRELVQYF

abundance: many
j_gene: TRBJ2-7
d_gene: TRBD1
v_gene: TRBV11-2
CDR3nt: TGTGCCAGCAGCCTCGGGACAGGGAACGACGAGCAGTACTTC
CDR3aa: CASSLGTGNDEQYF

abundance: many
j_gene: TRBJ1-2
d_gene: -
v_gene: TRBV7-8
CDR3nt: TGTGCCAGCAGCTACTGGGACCGTTTCTCATGGTATGGCTACACCTTC
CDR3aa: CASSYWDRFSWYGYTF

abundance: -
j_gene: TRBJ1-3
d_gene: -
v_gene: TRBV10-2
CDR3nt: TGCGCCAGCAGAGACACAGGGTCAGGAAACACCATATATTTT
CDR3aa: CASRDTGSGNTIYF

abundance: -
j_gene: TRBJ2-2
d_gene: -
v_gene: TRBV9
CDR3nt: TGTGCCAGCAGCGTAGAGGGACCAAACACCGGGGAGCTGTTTTTT
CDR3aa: CASSVEGPNTGELFF

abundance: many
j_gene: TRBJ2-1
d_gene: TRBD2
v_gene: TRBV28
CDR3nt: TGTGCCAGCAGCTACACCGGGACTACAGAGGACAATGAGCAGTTCTTC
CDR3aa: CASSYTGTTEDNEQFF

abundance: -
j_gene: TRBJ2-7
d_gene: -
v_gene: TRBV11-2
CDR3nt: TGCGCCAGCAGCCTGCTGATGGTAGATTCCTACGAGCAGTACTTC
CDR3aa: CASSLLMVDSYEQYF

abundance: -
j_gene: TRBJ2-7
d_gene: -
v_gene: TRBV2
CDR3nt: TGTGCTACCCGGGGAGCCAAAGCCTTCTACGAGCAGTACTTC
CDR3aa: CATRGAKAFYEQYF

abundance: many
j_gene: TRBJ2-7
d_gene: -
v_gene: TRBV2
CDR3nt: TGTGCCAGCAGCCTAGGCAGCGAGCGGGTGGATCCAAGCTCCTACGAGCAGTACTTC
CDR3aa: CASSLGSERVDPSSYEQYF

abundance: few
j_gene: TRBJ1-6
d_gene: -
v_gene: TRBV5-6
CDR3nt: TGTGCCAGCAGCTTGGTCTTTGGTGATAATTCACCCCTCCACTTT
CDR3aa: CASSLVFGDNSPLHF

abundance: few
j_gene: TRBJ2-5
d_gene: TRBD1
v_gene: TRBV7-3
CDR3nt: TGTGCCAGCAGCCCAACAGGGGGCTCATACCAAGAGACCCAGTACTTC
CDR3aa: CASSPTGGSYQETQYF

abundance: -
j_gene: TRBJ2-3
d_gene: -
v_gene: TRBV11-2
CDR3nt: TGTGCCAGCACCCAAGGGGGGGACAGGATCATGAATACGCAGTATTTT
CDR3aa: CASTQGGDRIMNTQYF

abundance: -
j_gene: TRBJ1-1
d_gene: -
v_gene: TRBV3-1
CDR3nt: TGTGCCAGCAGCCAAGCGGGGGTATCTGAAGCTTTCTTT
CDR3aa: CASSQAGVSEAFF

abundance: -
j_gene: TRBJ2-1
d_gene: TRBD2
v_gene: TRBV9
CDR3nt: TGTGCCAGCAGCCGACCTCCGGGGGAGGGAGGCAATGAGCAGTTCTTC
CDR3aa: CASSRPPGEGGNEQFF

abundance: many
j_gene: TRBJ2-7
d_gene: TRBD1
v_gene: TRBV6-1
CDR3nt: TGTGCCAGCAGAAAGGGAACAGGGGTTGGCTACGAGCAGTACTTC
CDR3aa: CASRKGTGVGYEQYF

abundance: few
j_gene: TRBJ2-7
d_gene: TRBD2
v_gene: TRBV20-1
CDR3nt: TGCAGTGCTAGAGATCTAGCGGGCCCCTACGAGCAGTACTTC
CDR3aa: CSARDLAGPYEQYF

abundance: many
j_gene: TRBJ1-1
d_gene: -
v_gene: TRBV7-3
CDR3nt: TGTGCCAGCAGCTTTACCGGGGGGAACACTGAAGCTTTCTTT
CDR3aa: CASSFTGGNTEAFF

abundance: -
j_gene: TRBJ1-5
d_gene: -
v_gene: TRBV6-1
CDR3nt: TGTGCCAGCCGGAAGGGTACTCAGCCCCAGCATTTT
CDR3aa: CASRKGTQPQHF

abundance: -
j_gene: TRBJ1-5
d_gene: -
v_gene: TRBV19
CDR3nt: TGTGCCAGTACCTCCCCAAGTAGGGGGGGCAATCAGCCCCAGCATTTT
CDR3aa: CASTSPSRGGNQPQHF

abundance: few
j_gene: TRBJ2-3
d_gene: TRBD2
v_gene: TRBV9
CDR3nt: TGTGCCAGCAGCAGGGGACTAGCGGGCCCCACAGATACGCAGTATTTT
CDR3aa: CASSRGLAGPTDTQYF

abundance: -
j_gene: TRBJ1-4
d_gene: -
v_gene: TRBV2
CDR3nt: TGTGCCAGCAGTGACAGGGCTTATGGAAAACTGTTTTTT
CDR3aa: CASSDRAYGKLFF

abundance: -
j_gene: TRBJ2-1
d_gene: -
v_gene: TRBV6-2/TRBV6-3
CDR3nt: TGTGCCAGCAGTTATGAGCGGAGCTACAATGGGCAGTTCTTC
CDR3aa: CASSYERSYNGQFF

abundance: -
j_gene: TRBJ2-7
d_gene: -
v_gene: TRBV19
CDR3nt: TGTGCCAGTGGGGGGGCGGGCTACGAGCAGTACTTC
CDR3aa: CASGGAGYEQYF

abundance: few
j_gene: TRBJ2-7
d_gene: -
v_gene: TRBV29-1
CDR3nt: TGCAGCGTTGAAGTTCAGGGGGGTTACGAGCAGTACTTC
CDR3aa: CSVEVQGGYEQYF

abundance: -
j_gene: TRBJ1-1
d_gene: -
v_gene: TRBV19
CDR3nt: TGTGCCAGTACCCATCCGGGGGATGGGCCTGAAGCTTTCTTT
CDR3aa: CASTHPGDGPEAFF